This is a list of T cell receptor beta chains from one sample in a study of T cell responses to AZD1222 COVID-19 vaccine. The data were produced by immunoSEQ multiplex PCR, yet TCRdb's version contains in-frame clones alone and is incomplete. The data contain roughly 120,000 clones, around 84% of them singletons. The sample here was peripheral blood, taken on day 0 of AZD1222 vaccination. The source of these receptors is an adult in good health. Each CDR3 is given with its conserved first and last residue. The D gene is left open where the match is weak. The size entry is marked missing in some rows and otherwise reads once, few, many or a size class.

v_gene	len	j_gene	d_gene	abundance	CDR3aa	CDR3nt
TRBV27	15	TRBJ2-2	TRBD1	NA	CASRPTGVNTGELFF	TGTGCCAGCAGACCTACAGGGGTGAACACCGGGGAGCTGTTTTTT
TRBV7-9	16	TRBJ2-7	NA	few	CASSNTGLGNSYEQYF	TGTGCCAGCAGCAACACGGGACTCGGTAACTCCTACGAGCAGTACTTC
TRBV19	12	TRBJ1-1	NA	NA	CASSMTPTEAFF	TGTGCCAGTAGTATGACGCCCACTGAAGCTTTCTTT
TRBV10-3	13	TRBJ2-7	NA	NA	CATLGSATYEQYF	TGTGCCACACTTGGGTCAGCAACCTACGAGCAGTACTTC
TRBV12-3/TRBV12-4	13	TRBJ1-5	NA	NA	CASRQGSGQPQHF	TGTGCCAGCAGACAGGGTTCAGGTCAGCCCCAGCATTTT
TRBV28	13	TRBJ2-7	TRBD1	NA	CATGTGGSYEQYF	TGTGCCACCGGGACAGGCGGTTCCTACGAGCAGTACTTC
TRBV5-1	14	TRBJ2-1	TRBD2	NA	CASAGTSGSNEQFF	TGCGCCAGCGCCGGGACTAGCGGCTCCAATGAGCAGTTCTTC
TRBV18	13	TRBJ1-4	NA	NA	CASSTQGREKLFF	TGTGCCAGCTCAACGCAAGGACGGGAAAAACTGTTTTTT
TRBV2	13	TRBJ2-2	NA	NA	CASSFLGTGELFF	TGTGCCAGCAGTTTTCTAGGCACCGGGGAGCTGTTTTTT
TRBV7-3	15	TRBJ2-1	NA	NA	CASSPGLGSYNEQFF	TGTGCCAGCAGCCCCGGCCTAGGCTCCTACAATGAGCAGTTCTTC
TRBV9	14	TRBJ2-1	TRBD2	once	CASSGQGLASEQFF	TGTGCCAGCAGCGGCCAGGGACTAGCGAGTGAGCAGTTCTTC
TRBV7-9	14	TRBJ1-6	NA	NA	CASSLSFYNSPLHF	TGTGCCAGCAGCTTAAGTTTCTATAATTCACCCCTCCACTTT
TRBV5-1	14	TRBJ2-1	NA	NA	CASSLETGYNEQFF	TGCGCCAGCAGCTTGGAGACGGGGTACAATGAGCAGTTCTTC
TRBV6-5	15	TRBJ1-1	NA	NA	CASTSVEGRGTEAFF	TGTGCCAGCACCTCCGTAGAAGGTAGAGGCACTGAAGCTTTCTTT
TRBV4-3	12	TRBJ2-3	NA	NA	CASSRSTDTQYF	TGCGCCAGCAGCCGCTCCACAGATACGCAGTATTTT
TRBV6-1	14	TRBJ1-6	TRBD1	NA	CASSELGGGSPLHF	TGTGCCAGCAGTGAATTAGGGGGCGGATCACCCCTCCACTTT
TRBV2	17	TRBJ2-1	TRBD2	NA	CASSLAPSGRRYNEQFF	TGTGCCAGCAGTCTAGCCCCTAGCGGGAGGAGGTACAATGAGCAGTTCTTC
TRBV14	16	TRBJ2-2	TRBD1	NA	CASSQVGTGGAGELFF	TGTGCCAGCAGCCAAGTTGGGACAGGGGGAGCCGGGGAGCTGTTTTTT